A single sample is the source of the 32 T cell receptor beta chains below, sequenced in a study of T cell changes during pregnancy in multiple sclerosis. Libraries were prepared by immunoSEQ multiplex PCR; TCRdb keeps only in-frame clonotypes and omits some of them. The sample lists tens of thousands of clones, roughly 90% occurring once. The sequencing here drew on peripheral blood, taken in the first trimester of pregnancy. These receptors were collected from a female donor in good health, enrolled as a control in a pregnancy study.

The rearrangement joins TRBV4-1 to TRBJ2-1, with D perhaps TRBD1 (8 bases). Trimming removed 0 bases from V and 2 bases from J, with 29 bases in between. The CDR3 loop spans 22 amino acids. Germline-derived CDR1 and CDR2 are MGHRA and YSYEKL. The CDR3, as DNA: TGCGCCAGCAGCCAAGAGAGCTCATTGACAGGGGATGCGGGAGTAACCTACAATGAGCAGTTCTTC. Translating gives CASSQESSLTGDAGVTYNEQFF.

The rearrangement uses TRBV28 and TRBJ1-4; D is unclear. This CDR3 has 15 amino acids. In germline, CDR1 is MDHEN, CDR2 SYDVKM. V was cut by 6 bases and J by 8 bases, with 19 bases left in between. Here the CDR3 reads CASSSPGSIGEKLFF. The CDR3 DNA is TGTGCCAGCAGCTCCCCGGGGTCCATAGGGGAAAAACTGTTTTTT.

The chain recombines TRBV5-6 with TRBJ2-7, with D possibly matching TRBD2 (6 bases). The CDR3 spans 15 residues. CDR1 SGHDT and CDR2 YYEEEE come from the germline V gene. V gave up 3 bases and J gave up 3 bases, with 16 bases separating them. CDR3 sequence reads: CASSSDSEEGYEQYF. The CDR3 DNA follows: TGTGCCAGCAGCTCAGATAGCGAGGAGGGCTACGAGCAGTACTTC.

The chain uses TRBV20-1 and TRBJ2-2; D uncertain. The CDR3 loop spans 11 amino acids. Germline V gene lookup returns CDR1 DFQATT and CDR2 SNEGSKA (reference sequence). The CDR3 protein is CSGSGTGELFF. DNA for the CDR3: TGCAGCGGCTCGGGCACCGGGGAGCTGTTTTTT.

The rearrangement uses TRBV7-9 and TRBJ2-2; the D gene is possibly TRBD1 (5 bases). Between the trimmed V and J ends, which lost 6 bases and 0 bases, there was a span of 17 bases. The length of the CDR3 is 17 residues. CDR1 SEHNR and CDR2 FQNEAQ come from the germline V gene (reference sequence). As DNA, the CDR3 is TGTGCCAGCAGGGCCTCCCTAGAAGGGGCGAACACCGGGGAGCTGTTTTTT. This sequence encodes CASRASLEGANTGELFF.

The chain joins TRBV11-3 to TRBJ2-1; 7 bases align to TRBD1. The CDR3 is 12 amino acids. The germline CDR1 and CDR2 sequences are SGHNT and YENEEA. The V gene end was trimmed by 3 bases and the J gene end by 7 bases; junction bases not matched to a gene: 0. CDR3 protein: CASSLGQNEQFF. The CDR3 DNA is TGTGCCAGCAGCTTGGGACAGAATGAGCAGTTCTTC.

The CDR3 bases are TGTGCCAGTAGTATTACGACAGGTACTGAAGCTTTCTTT. Translated, it gives CASSITTGTEAFF. The J gene is TRBJ1-1, the V gene TRBV19; possibly TRBD1 for D (6 bases). CDR1 and CDR2 from the germline V gene are LNHDA and SQIVND (reference sequence). Trimming stripped 3 bases from V and 5 bases from J, with 10 bases between. The CDR3 has 13 amino acids.

CDR3: CASSFWGPKLAEQYF. The CDR3 DNA is TGTGCCAGCAGTTTCTGGGGGCCGAAATTAGCCGAGCAGTACTTC. The chain is built from TRBV28 and TRBJ2-7, with D possibly being TRBD1 (6 bases). Germline-derived CDR1 and CDR2 are MDHEN and SYDVKM. The CDR3 runs to 15 residues. Trimming cost V 3 bases and J 6 bases, with 18 bases left between them. Drawing the rest from reference TRBV28 and TRBJ2-7, the complete variable domain is DVKVTQSSRYLVKRTGEKVFLECVQDMDHENMFWYRQDPGLGLRLIYFSYDVKMKEKGDIPEGYSVSREKKERFSLILESASTNQTSMYLCASSFWGPKLAEQYFGPGTRLTVT.

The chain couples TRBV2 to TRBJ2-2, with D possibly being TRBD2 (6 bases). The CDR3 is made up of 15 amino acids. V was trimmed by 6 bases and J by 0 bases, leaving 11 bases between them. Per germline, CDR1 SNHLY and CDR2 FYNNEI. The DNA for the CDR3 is TGTGCCAGCAGAAGAACTAGCTCGAACACCGGGGAGCTGTTTTTT. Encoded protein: CASRRTSSNTGELFF.

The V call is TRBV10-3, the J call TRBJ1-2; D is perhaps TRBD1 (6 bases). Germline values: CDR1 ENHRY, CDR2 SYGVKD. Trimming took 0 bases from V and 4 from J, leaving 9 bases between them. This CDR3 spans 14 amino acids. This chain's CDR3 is CAISESRQAYGYTF. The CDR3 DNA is TGTGCCATCAGTGAGTCCCGACAGGCCTATGGCTACACCTTC.

The CDR3 protein is CASSLAGGGSYNEQFF. DNA of the CDR3: TGCGCCAGCAGCCTGGCGGGGGGAGGCTCCTACAATGAGCAGTTCTTC. The chain recombines TRBV5-1 with TRBJ2-1; 8 bases match TRBD2. Per germline, CDR1 SGHRS and CDR2 YFSETQ. The CDR3 sequence is 16 residues long. With V trimmed by 4 bases and J by 0 bases, 6 bases remained unmatched. Using reference TRBV5-1 and TRBJ2-1 for the parts outside the CDR3, the full variable domain is KAGVTQTPRYLIKTRGQQVTLSCSPISGHRSVSWYQQTPGQGLQFLFEYFSETQRNKGNFPGRFSGRQFSNSRSEMNVSTLELGDSALYLCASSLAGGGSYNEQFFGPGTRLTVL.

Here the CDR3 reads CASSLVGAPTEAFF. CDR3 sequence (DNA): TGTGCCAGCAGCTTGGTTGGGGCCCCCACTGAAGCTTTCTTT. V is TRBV5-4 and J is TRBJ1-1; D is possibly TRBD1 (5 bases). Trimming left V 0 bases short and J 4 bases short, with 10 bases between. The CDR3 loop spans 14 amino acids. From germline, CDR1 is SGHNT and CDR2 YYREEE (reference sequence).

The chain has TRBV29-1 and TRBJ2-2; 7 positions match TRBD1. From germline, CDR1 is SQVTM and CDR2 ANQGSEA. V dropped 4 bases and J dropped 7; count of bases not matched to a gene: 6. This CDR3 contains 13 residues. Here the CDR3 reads CSVAQDRVGELFF. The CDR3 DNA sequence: TGCAGCGTTGCTCAAGACAGGGTCGGGGAGCTGTTTTTT.

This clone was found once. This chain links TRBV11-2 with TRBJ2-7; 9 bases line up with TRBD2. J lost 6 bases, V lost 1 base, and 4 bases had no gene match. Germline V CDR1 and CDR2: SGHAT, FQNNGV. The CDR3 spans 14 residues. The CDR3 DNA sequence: TGTGCCAGCAGCTTAGCGGGACTAGCAGGCGAGCAGTACTTC. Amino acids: CASSLAGLAGEQYF.

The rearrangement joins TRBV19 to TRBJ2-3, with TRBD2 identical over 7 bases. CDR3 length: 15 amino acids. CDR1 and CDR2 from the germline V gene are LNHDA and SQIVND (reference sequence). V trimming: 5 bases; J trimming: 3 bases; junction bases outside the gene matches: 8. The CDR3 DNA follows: TGTGCCAGTAGTTCGGCGGGAGAGATAACAGATACGCAGTATTTT. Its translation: CASSSAGEITDTQYF.

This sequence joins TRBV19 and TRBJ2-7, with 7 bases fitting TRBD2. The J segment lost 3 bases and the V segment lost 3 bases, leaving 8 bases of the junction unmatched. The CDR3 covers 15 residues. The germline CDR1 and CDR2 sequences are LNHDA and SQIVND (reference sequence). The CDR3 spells CASSIIAGDLYEQYF. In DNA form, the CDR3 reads TGTGCCAGTAGTATCATAGCGGGCGACCTCTACGAGCAGTACTTC. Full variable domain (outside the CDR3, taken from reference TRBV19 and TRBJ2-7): DGGITQSPKYLFRKEGQNVTLSCEQNLNHDAMYWYRQDPGQGLRLIYYSQIVNDFQKGDIAEGYSVSREKKESFPLTVTSAQKNPTAFYLCASSIIAGDLYEQYFGPGTRLTVT.

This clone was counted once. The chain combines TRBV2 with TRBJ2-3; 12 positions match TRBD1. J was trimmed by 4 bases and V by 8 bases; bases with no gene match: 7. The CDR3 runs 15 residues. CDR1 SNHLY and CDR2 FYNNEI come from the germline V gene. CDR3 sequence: CASWMGTGGPDTQYF. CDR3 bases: TGTGCCAGCTGGATGGGGACAGGGGGCCCAGATACGCAGTATTTT.

CDR3 amino acids: CATQDTSYEQYF. The CDR3 bases are TGTGCCACACAGGACACCTCCTACGAGCAGTACTTC. The chain uses TRBV28 and TRBJ2-7; maybe TRBD1 (5 bases). This CDR3 region has 12 residues. From germline, CDR1 is MDHEN and CDR2 SYDVKM. V lost 10 bases, J lost 0 bases, and 10 bases lay in between. Full variable domain (remainder filled in from reference TRBV28 and TRBJ2-7): DVKVTQSSRYLVKRTGEKVFLECVQDMDHENMFWYRQDPGLGLRLIYFSYDVKMKEKGDIPEGYSVSREKKERFSLILESASTNQTSMYLCATQDTSYEQYFGPGTRLTVT.

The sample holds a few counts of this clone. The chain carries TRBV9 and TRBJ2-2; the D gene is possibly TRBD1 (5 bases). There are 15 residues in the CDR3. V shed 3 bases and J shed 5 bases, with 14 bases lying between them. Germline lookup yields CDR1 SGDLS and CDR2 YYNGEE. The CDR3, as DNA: TGTGCCAGCAGCGCGCTTACAGGTGCTACCGGGGAGCTGTTTTTT. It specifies CASSALTGATGELFF.

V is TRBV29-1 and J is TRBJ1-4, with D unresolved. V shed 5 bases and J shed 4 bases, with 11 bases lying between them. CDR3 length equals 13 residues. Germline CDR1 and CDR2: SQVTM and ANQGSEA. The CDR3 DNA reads TGCAGCGTTTACTGGACTGGTAATGAAAAACTGTTTTTT. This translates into CSVYWTGNEKLFF.

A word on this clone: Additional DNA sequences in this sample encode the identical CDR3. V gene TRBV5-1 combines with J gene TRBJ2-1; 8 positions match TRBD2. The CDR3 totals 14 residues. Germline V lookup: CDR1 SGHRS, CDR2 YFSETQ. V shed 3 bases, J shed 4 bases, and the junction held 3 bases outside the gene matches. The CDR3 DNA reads TGCGCCAGCAGCTCGAGCGGGGGATACAATGAGCAGTTCTTC. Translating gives CASSSSGGYNEQFF. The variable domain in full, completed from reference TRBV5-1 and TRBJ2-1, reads KAGVTQTPRYLIKTRGQQVTLSCSPISGHRSVSWYQQTPGQGLQFLFEYFSETQRNKGNFPGRFSGRQFSNSRSEMNVSTLELGDSALYLCASSSSGGYNEQFFGPGTRLTVL.

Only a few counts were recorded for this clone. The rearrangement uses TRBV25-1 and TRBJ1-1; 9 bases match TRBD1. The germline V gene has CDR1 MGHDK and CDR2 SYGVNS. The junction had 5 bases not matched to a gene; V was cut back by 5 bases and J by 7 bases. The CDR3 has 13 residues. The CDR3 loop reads CASSTGGTLEAFF. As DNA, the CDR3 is TGTGCCAGCAGTACAGGGGGCACTCTTGAAGCTTTCTTT.

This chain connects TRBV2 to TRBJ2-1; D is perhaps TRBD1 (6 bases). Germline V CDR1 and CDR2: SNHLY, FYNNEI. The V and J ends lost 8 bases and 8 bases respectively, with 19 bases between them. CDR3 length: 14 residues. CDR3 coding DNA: TGTGCCAGCGGTCGTAACAGGCCAGGGGATGAGCAGTTCTTC. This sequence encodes CASGRNRPGDEQFF.

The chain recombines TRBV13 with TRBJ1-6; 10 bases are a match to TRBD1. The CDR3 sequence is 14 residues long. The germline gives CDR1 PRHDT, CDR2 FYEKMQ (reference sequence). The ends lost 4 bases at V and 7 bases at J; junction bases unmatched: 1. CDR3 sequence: CASSSGQGNSPLHF. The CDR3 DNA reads TGTGCCAGCAGCTCGGGACAGGGGAATTCACCCCTCCACTTT.

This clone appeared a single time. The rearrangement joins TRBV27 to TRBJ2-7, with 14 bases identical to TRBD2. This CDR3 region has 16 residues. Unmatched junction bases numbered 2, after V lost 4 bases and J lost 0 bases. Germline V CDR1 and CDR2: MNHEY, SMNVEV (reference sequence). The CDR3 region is CASSSGTSGSSYEQYF. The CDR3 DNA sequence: TGTGCCAGCAGTTCCGGGACTAGCGGGAGCTCCTACGAGCAGTACTTC.

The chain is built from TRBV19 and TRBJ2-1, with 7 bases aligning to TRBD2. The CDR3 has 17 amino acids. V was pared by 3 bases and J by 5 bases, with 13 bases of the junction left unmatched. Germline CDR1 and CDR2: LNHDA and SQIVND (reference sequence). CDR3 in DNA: TGTGCCAGTAGTATCCTCGGGCGGGGGAGTCGGAACAATGAGCAGTTCTTC. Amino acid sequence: CASSILGRGSRNNEQFF.

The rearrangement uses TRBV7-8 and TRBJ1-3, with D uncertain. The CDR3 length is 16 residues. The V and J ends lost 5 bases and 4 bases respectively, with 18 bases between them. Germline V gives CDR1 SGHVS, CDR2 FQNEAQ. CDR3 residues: CASSLGLPPAGNTIYF. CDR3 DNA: TGTGCCAGCAGCCTTGGACTCCCACCGGCGGGAAACACCATATATTTT. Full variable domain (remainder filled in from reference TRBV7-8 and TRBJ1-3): GAGVSQSPRYKVAKRGQDVALRCDPISGHVSLFWYQQALGQGPEFLTYFQNEAQLDKSGLPSDRFFAERPEGSVSTLKIQRTQQEDSAVYLCASSLGLPPAGNTIYFGEGSWLTVV.

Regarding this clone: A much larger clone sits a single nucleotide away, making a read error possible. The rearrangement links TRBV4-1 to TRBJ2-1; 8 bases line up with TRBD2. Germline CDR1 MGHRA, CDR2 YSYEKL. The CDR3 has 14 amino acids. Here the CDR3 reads CASSQELADNEQLF. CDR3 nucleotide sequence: TGCGCCAGCAGCCAAGAACTAGCGGACAATGAGCAGCTCTTC.

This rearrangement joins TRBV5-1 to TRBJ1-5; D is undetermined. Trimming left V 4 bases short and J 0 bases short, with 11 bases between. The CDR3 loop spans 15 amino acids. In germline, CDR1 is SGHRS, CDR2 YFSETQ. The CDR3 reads CASSPLGNSNQPQHF. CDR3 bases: TGCGCCAGCAGCCCATTGGGCAATAGCAATCAGCCCCAGCATTTT.

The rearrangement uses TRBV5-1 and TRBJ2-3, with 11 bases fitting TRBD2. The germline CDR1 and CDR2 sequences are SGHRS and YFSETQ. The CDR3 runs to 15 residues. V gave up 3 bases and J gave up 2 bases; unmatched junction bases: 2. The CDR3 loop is CASSSSGRPTDTQYF. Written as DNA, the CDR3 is TGCGCCAGCAGCTCTAGCGGGAGGCCCACAGATACGCAGTATTTT.

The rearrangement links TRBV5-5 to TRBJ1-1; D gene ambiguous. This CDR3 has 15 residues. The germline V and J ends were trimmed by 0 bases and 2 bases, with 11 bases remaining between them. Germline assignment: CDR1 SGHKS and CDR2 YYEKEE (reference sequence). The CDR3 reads CASSLGGRGNTEAFF. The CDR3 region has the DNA TGTGCCAGCAGCTTGGGAGGGCGGGGTAACACTGAAGCTTTCTTT. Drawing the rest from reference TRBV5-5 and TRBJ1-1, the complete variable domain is DAGVTQSPTHLIKTRGQQVTLRCSPISGHKSVSWYQQVLGQGPQFIFQYYEKEERGRGNFPDRFSARQFPNYSSELNVNALLLGDSALYLCASSLGGRGNTEAFFGQGTRLTVV.

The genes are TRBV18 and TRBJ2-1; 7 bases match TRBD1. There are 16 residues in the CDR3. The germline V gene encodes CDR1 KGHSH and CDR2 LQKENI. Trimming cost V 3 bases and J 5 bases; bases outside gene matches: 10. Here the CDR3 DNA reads TGTGCCAGCTCACCGCCGACAGGGCGAAGAAACAATGAGCAGTTCTTC. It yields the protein CASSPPTGRRNNEQFF.